This is a list of T cell receptor beta chains from one sample in a study of T-cell memory formation after mild COVID-19. TCRdb ran MiXCR on the 5' RACE reads and lists one entry per CDR3 protein. The table includes over 450,000 distinct CDR3 sequences, about 20% detected once. Sequenced input: PBMCs or a T cell subset sorted from them (not recorded which). Source of these receptors: an adult woman who had mild COVID-19 (a few samples of this study predate the infection). Cell type and time point are not known. CDR3s include the opening cysteine and the closing phenylalanine or tryptophan. Each record gives: CDR3 protein, CDR3 DNA, V gene, J gene, clone size, D gene. A D gene is named only where the DNA matches it firmly. Part of the rows lack a size; the others show once, few, many or a class for expanded clones.

CDR3: CASSYSPGTGLRNEQFF
DNA: TGTGCCAGCAGTTACTCTCCCGGGACAGGGTTACGCAATGAGCAGTTCTTC
V: TRBV6-5
J: TRBJ2-1
size: .
D: TRBD1

CDR3: CAWSVTVYEQYF
DNA: TGTGCCTGGAGTGTAACAGTCTACGAGCAGTACTTC
V: TRBV30
J: TRBJ2-7
size: .
D: .

CDR3: CASRGGRGKNTEAFF
DNA: TGTGCCAGCCGGGGAGGGCGAGGTAAAAACACTGAAGCTTTCTTT
V: TRBV7-8
J: TRBJ1-1
size: .
D: .

CDR3: CASSLAGRLPNEQFF
DNA: TGTGCCAGCAGCTTAGCCGGGAGACTCCCCAATGAGCAGTTCTTC
V: TRBV7-9
J: TRBJ2-1
size: .
D: .

CDR3: CASSAEINSPLHF
DNA: TGTGCCAGCTCAGCCGAGATTAATTCACCCCTCCACTTT
V: TRBV7-3
J: TRBJ1-6
size: few
D: .

CDR3: CASSPFSGINEQFF
DNA: TGTGCCAGCAGCCCGTTTAGCGGGATCAATGAGCAGTTCTTC
V: TRBV7-2
J: TRBJ2-1
size: .
D: TRBD2

CDR3: CASSPDFLSEQYF
DNA: TGTGCCAGCAGCCCGGACTTTCTGAGCGAGCAGTACTTC
V: TRBV7-8
J: TRBJ2-7
size: many
D: .

CDR3: CASSFTGVTTSTDTQYF
DNA: TGTGCCAGCAGCTTTACGGGAGTGACTACTAGCACAGATACGCAGTATTTT
V: TRBV7-2
J: TRBJ2-3
size: .
D: .

CDR3: CSASRREDSYEQYF
DNA: TGCAGTGCTAGTCGGCGGGAGGACTCCTACGAGCAGTACTTC
V: TRBV20-1
J: TRBJ2-7
size: few
D: TRBD2

CDR3: CSVGTLKNIQYF
DNA: TGCAGCGTTGGGACCCTCAAAAACATTCAGTACTTC
V: TRBV29-1
J: TRBJ2-4
size: .
D: .

CDR3: CASSYHRTPYYEQYF
DNA: TGTGCCAGCAGTTACCACAGGACCCCCTACTACGAGCAGTACTTC
V: TRBV6-2/TRBV6-3
J: TRBJ2-7
size: .
D: .

CDR3: CASSPRQGARGYTF
DNA: TGTGCCAGCAGCCCCAGACAGGGGGCGCGTGGCTACACCTTC
V: TRBV7-2
J: TRBJ1-2
size: .
D: TRBD1

CDR3: CAWSRGGVGYEQYF
DNA: TGTGCCTGGTCCCGCGGGGGGGTAGGATACGAGCAGTACTTC
V: TRBV30
J: TRBJ2-7
size: few
D: TRBD2

CDR3: CASSYSELGTEQFF
DNA: TGTGCCAGCAGTTACTCAGAGCTTGGCACTGAGCAGTTCTTC
V: TRBV6-5
J: TRBJ2-1
size: few
D: .

CDR3: CASSLLGVSGSNEQFF
DNA: TGTGCCAGCAGCTTACTGGGTGTAAGCGGGAGCAATGAGCAGTTCTTC
V: TRBV7-2
J: TRBJ2-1
size: .
D: TRBD2

CDR3: CASSIFTSGTTDTQYF
DNA: TGTGCCAGTAGTATTTTTACTAGCGGAACCACAGATACGCAGTATTTT
V: TRBV19
J: TRBJ2-3
size: .
D: TRBD2

CDR3: CASSSGSSTPYF
DNA: TGTGCCAGCTCCAGCGGGTCTAGTACGCCATACTTC
V: TRBV2
J: TRBJ2-1
size: .
D: .

CDR3: CASSQGLAGGRYQETQYF
DNA: TGTGCCAGCAGCCAAGGACTAGCGGGGGGGCGGTACCAAGAGACCCAGTACTTC
V: TRBV4-2
J: TRBJ2-5
size: .
D: TRBD2

CDR3: CATRGGDNYGYTF
DNA: TGTGCCACGAGAGGGGGCGATAACTATGGCTACACCTTC
V: TRBV25-1
J: TRBJ1-2
size: few
D: TRBD1

CDR3: CAISETGDGGNSPLHF
DNA: TGTGCCATCAGTGAGACAGGGGACGGGGGTAATTCACCCCTCCACTTT
V: TRBV10-3
J: TRBJ1-6
size: few
D: TRBD1

CDR3: CASNLGLSTDTQYF
DNA: TGCGCCAGCAATTTGGGACTTAGCACAGATACGCAGTATTTT
V: TRBV4-1
J: TRBJ2-3
size: few
D: .

CDR3: CASSLGSETEAFF
DNA: TGTGCCAGCAGCTTAGGCTCAGAGACTGAAGCTTTCTTT
V: TRBV7-3
J: TRBJ1-1
size: .
D: .

CDR3: CASSLRLGGTDTQYF
DNA: TGTGCCAGCAGCTTGCGGTTAGGAGGGACAGATACGCAGTATTTT
V: TRBV5-5
J: TRBJ2-3
size: .
D: .

CDR3: CAITRTSGHNSYEQYF
DNA: TGTGCCATCACCAGGACTAGCGGGCACAACTCCTACGAGCAGTACTTC
V: TRBV10-3
J: TRBJ2-7
size: few
D: TRBD2

CDR3: CASCQGVGTEAFF
DNA: TGTGCCAGTTGCCAGGGGGTGGGTACTGAAGCTTTCTTT
V: TRBV7-8
J: TRBJ1-1
size: .
D: TRBD1

CDR3: CASSRTGRVGMNTEAFF
DNA: TGCGCCAGCAGCAGAACAGGGAGGGTGGGCATGAACACTGAAGCTTTCTTT
V: TRBV5-1
J: TRBJ1-1
size: few
D: .

CDR3: CASSMGTSGGAETQYF
DNA: TGTGCCAGCAGCATGGGGACTAGCGGGGGGGCGGAGACCCAGTACTTC
V: TRBV5-4
J: TRBJ2-5
size: .
D: TRBD2

CDR3: CACPTTSFPPNYGYTF
DNA: TGTGCCTGTCCGACGACAAGTTTTCCCCCTAACTATGGCTACACCTTC
V: TRBV30
J: TRBJ1-2
size: .
D: .

CDR3: CASSLGPSGLAANTGELFF
DNA: TGTGCCAGCAGCTTAGGACCTTCGGGACTAGCGGCGAACACCGGGGAGCTGTTTTTT
V: TRBV7-9
J: TRBJ2-2
size: .
D: TRBD2

CDR3: CASSLWGGRGPGTEAFF
DNA: TGTGCCAGCAGCTTGTGGGGGGGTCGGGGGCCCGGGACTGAAGCTTTCTTT
V: TRBV7-3
J: TRBJ1-1
size: .
D: .

CDR3: CASSTSGTDTQYF
DNA: TGTGCCAGTAGTACCAGCGGCACAGATACGCAGTATTTT
V: TRBV19
J: TRBJ2-3
size: .
D: .

CDR3: CASSYSMGTQYF
DNA: TGTGCCAGCAGTTACTCAATGGGGACCCAGTACTTC
V: TRBV6-2/TRBV6-3
J: TRBJ2-5
size: .
D: .

CDR3: CASSLIAGGPNEQFF
DNA: TGTGCCAGCAGTCTCATAGCGGGAGGGCCTAATGAGCAGTTCTTC
V: TRBV27
J: TRBJ2-1
size: few
D: TRBD2

CDR3: CSARVPPGQGVVGNIQYF
DNA: TGCAGTGCTAGAGTTCCACCGGGACAGGGGGTCGTGGGAAACATTCAGTACTTC
V: TRBV20-1
J: TRBJ2-4
size: .
D: TRBD1

CDR3: CASTNLSGANVLTF
DNA: TGTGCCAGTACTAATCTCTCTGGGGCCAACGTCCTGACTTTC
V: TRBV19
J: TRBJ2-6
size: .
D: .

CDR3: CASSEGRWPNYGYTF
DNA: TGTGCCAGCAGTGAAGGGCGGTGGCCTAACTATGGCTACACCTTC
V: TRBV25-1
J: TRBJ1-2
size: .
D: .

CDR3: CATSVSRELFF
DNA: TGTGCCACCAGTGTCAGCAGGGAGCTGTTTTTT
V: TRBV24-1
J: TRBJ2-2
size: few
D: .